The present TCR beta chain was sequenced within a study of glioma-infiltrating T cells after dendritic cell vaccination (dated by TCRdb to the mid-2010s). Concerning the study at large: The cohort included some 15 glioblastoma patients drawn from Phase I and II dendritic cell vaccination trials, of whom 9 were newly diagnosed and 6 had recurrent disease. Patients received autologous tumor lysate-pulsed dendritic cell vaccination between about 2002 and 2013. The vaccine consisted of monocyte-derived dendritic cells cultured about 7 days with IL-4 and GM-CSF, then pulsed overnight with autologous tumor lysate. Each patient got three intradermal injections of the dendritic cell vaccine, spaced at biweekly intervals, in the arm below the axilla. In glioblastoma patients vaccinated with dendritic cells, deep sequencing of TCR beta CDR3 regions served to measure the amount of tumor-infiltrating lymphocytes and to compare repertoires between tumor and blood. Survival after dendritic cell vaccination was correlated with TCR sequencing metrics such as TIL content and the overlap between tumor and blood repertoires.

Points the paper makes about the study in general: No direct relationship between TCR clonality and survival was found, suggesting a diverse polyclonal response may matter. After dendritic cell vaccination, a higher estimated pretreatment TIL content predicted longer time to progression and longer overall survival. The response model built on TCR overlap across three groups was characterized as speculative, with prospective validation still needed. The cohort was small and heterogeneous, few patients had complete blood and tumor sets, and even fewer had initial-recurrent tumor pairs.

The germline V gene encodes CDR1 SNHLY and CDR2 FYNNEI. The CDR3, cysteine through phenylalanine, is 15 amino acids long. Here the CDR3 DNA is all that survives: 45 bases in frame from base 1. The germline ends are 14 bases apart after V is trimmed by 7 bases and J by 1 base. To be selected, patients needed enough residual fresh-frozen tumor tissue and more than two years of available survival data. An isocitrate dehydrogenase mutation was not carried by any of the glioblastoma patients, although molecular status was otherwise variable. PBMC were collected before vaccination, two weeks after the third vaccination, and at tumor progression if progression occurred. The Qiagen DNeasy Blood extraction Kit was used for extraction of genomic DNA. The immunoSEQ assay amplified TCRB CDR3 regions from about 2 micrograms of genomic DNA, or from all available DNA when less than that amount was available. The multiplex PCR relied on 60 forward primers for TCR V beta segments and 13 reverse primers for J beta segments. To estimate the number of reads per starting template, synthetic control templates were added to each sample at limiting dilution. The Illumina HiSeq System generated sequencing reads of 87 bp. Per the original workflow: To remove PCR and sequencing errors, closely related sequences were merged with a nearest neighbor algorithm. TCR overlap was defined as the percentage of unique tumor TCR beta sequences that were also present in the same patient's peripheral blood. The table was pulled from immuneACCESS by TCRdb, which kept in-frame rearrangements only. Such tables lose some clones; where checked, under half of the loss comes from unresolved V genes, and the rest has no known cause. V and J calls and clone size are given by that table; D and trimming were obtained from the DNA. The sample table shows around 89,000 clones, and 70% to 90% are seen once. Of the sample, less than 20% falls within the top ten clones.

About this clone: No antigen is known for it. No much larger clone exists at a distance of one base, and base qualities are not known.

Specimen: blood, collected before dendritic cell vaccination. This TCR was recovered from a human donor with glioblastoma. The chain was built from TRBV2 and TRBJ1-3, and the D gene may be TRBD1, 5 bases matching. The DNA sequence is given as TGTGCCAGCACCGGGGGAGGGTTATCTGGAAACACCATATATTTT. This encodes CASTGGGLSGNTIYF.